This T cell receptor beta chain is from a study of spatial heterogeneity in lung cancer. Turning to the study itself: Strong correlation linked TCR transcript counts in tumor regions to a T cell module score derived from matched bulk RNA-seq.

The study tagged each TCR cDNA molecule with a unique molecular identifier. One entry per CDR3 protein results from TCRdb running MiXCR on the 5' RACE reads. The sample shows 12,000 to 15,000 distinct CDR3 sequences, 4.7% of them seen only once. Study results and caveats: Counts of expanded alpha and beta TCRs within tumors tracked the tumor nonsynonymous mutation count.

In this sample, this clonotype turned up many times. Its antigen remains unknown. Noted time point: sample taken at primary tumor resection. Whole RNA from tumor, nontumor lung or frozen PBMC was sequenced unsorted. Sequences were derived from lung tumor tissue, sampled at surgery. This sequence was found in a female donor with early-stage non-small cell lung cancer.

CDR3: CASSTGTPGTDTQYF. The CDR3 nucleotides read TGTGCCAGCAGCACCGGGACCCCAGGCACAGATACGCAGTATTTT. V gene TRBV7-2 combines with J gene TRBJ2-3; D may match TRBD1 or TRBD2 (5 bases each). The germline CDR1 and CDR2 sequences are SGHTA and FQGNSA. This CDR3 region has 15 residues. The germline V and J ends were trimmed by 5 bases and 1 base, with 13 bases remaining between them.